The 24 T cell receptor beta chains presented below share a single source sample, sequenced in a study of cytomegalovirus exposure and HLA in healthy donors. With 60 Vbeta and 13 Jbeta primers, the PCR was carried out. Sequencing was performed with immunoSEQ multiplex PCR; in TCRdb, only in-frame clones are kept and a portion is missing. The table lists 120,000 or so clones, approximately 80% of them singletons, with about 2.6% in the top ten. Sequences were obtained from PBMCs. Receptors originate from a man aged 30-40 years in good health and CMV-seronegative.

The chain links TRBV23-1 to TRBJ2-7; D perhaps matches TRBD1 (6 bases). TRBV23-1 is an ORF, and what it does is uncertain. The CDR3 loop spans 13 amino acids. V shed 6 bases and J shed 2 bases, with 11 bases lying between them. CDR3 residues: CASRKGGTYEQYF. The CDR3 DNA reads TGCGCCAGCAGGAAAGGGGGAACCTACGAGCAGTACTTC.

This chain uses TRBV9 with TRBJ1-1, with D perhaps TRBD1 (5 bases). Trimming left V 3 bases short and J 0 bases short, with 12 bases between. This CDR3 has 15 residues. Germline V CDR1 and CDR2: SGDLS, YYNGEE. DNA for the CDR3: TGTGCCAGCAGCGATAGGACAACCATGAACACTGAAGCTTTCTTT. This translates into CASSDRTTMNTEAFF.

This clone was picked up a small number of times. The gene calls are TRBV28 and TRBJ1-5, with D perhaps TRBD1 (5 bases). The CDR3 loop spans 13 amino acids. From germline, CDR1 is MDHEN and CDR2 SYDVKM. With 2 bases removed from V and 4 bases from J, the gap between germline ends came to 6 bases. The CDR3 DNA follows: TGTGCCAGCAGTTTACAGGGAAATCAGCCCCAGCATTTT. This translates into CASSLQGNQPQHF.

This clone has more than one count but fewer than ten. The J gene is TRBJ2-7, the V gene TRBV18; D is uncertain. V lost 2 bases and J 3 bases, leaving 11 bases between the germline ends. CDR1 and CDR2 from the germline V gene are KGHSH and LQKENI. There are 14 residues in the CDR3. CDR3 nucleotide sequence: TGTGCCAGCTCACCAATTTTTTCGGGCTACGAGCAGTACTTC. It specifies CASSPIFSGYEQYF.

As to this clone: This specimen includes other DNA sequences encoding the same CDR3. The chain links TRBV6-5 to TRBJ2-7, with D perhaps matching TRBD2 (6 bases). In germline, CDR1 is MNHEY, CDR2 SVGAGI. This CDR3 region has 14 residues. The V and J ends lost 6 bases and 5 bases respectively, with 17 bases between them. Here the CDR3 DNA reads TGTGCCAGCAGCTCTACCGGAGGGAGAGACGAGCAGTACTTC. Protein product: CASSSTGGRDEQYF.

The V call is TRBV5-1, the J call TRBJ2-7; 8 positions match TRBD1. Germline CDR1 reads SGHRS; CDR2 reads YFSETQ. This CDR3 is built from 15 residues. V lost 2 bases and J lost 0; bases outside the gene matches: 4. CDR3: CASSFGQGTSYEQYF. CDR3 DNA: TGCGCCAGCAGCTTCGGACAGGGTACCTCCTACGAGCAGTACTTC.

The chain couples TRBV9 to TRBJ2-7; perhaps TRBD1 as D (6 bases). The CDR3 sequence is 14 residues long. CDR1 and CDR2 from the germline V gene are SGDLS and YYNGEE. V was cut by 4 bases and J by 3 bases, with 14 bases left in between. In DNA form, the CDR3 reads TGTGCCAGCAGCATGAGAACAGGGAGCTACGAGCAGTACTTC. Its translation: CASSMRTGSYEQYF.

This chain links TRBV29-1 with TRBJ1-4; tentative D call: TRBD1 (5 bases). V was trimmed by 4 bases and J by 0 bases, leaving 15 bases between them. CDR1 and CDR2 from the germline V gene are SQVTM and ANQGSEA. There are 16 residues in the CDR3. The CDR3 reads CSVGGGSSATNEKLFF. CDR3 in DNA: TGCAGCGTTGGGGGGGGATCCTCGGCAACTAATGAAAAACTGTTTTTT.

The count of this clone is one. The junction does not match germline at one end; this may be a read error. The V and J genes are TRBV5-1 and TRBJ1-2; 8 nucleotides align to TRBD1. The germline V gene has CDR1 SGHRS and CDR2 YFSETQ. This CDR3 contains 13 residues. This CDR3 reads CASTLTQGAGYTF. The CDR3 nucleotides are TGCGCCAGCACCTTGACCCAGGGGGCCGGCTACACCTTC.

CDR3 protein: CASSSEGPTTSTDTQYF. CDR3 sequence (DNA): TGCGCCAGCAGCTCGGAGGGCCCTACAACTAGCACAGATACGCAGTATTTT. The V and J genes are TRBV5-1 and TRBJ2-3; the D gene is possibly TRBD2 (6 bases). The V end was cut by 3 bases, the J end by 0 bases, with 17 bases between. Germline loops: CDR1 SGHRS, CDR2 YFSETQ. This CDR3 is built from 17 residues.

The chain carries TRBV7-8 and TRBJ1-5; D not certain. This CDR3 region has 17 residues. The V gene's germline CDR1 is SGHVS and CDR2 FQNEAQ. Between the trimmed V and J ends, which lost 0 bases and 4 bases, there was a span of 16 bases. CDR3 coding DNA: TGTGCCAGCAGCTTAGCGCAGGTCGGGGTTCGGAATCAGCCCCAGCATTTT. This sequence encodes CASSLAQVGVRNQPQHF.

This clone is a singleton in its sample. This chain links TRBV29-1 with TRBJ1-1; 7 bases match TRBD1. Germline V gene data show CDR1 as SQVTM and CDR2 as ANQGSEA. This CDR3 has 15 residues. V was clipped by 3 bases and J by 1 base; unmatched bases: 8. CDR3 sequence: CSVEGTADGNTEAFF. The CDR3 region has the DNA TGCAGCGTTGAGGGGACAGCAGATGGGAACACTGAAGCTTTCTTT.

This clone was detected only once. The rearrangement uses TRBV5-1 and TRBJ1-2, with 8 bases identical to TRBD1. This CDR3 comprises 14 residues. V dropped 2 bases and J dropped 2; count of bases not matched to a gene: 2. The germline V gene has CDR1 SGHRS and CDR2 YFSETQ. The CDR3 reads CASSFGDRNYGYTF. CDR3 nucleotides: TGCGCCAGCAGCTTTGGGGACAGGAACTATGGCTACACCTTC.

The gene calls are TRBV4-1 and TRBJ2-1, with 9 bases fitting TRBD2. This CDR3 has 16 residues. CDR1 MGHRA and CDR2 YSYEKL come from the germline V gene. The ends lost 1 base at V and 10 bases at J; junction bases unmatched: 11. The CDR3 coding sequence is TGCGCCAGCAGCCAAGTCCTAGCGGGAATTTCCTGGGAGCAGTTCTTC. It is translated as CASSQVLAGISWEQFF.

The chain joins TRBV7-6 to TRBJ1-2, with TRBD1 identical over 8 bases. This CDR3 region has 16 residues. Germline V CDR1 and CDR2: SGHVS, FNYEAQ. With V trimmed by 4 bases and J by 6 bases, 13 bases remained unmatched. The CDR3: CASSSKPGQGYHGYTF. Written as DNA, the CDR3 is TGTGCCAGCAGCTCGAAACCTGGACAGGGCTATCATGGCTACACCTTC.

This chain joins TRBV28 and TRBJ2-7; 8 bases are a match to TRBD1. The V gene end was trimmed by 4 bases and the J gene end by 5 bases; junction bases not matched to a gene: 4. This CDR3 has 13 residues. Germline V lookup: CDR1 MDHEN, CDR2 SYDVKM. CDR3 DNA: TGTGCCAGCAGTTCAGGGGGCAACCACGAGCAGTACTTC. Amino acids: CASSSGGNHEQYF.

CDR3 DNA sequence: TGTGCCTGGAGTGTATTGACAGGGAACCAGCCCCAGCATTTT. Protein sequence: CAWSVLTGNQPQHF. V and J are TRBV30 and TRBJ1-5; 7 nucleotides align to TRBD1. The CDR3 contains 14 residues. Per germline, CDR1 GTSNPN and CDR2 SVGIG (reference sequence). The junction had 6 bases not matched to a gene; V was cut back by 0 bases and J by 7 bases.

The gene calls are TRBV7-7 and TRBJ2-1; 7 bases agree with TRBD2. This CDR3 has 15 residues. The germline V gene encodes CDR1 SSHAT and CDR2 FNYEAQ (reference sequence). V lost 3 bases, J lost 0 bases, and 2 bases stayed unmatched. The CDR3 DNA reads TGTGCCAGCAGCTTGACGGGGGGCTCCTACAATGAGCAGTTCTTC. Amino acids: CASSLTGGSYNEQFF.

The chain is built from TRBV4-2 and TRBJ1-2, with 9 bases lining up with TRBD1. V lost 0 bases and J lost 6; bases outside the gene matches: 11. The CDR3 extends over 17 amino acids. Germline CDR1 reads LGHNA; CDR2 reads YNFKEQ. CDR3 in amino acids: CASSQDGGTGITNGYTF. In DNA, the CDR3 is TGTGCCAGCAGCCAAGATGGGGGGACAGGGATTACGAATGGCTACACCTTC.

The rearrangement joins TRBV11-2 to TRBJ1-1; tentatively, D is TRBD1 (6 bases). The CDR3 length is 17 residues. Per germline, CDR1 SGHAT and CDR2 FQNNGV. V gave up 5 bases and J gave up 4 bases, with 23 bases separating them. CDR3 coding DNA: TGTGCCAGCAGCATGAGGACAGTCGCCAGCATTCGCACTGAAGCTTTCTTT. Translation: CASSMRTVASIRTEAFF. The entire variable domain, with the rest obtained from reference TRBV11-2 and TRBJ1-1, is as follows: EAGVAQSPRYKIIEKRQSVAFWCNPISGHATLYWYQQILGQGPKLLIQFQNNGVVDDSQLPKDRFSAERLKGVDSTLKIQPAKLEDSAVYLCASSMRTVASIRTEAFFGQGTRLTVV.

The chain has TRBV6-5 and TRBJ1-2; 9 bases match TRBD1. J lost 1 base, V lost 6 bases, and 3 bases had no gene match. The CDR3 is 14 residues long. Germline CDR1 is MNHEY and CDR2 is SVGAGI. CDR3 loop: CASRSTGGNYGYTF. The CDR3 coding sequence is TGTGCCAGCAGATCGACAGGGGGTAACTATGGCTACACCTTC.

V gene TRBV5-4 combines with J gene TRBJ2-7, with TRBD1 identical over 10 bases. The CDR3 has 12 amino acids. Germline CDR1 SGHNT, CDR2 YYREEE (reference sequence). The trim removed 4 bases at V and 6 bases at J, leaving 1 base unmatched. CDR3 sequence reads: CASSRQGAEQYF. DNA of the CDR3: TGTGCCAGCAGCCGACAGGGGGCCGAGCAGTACTTC.

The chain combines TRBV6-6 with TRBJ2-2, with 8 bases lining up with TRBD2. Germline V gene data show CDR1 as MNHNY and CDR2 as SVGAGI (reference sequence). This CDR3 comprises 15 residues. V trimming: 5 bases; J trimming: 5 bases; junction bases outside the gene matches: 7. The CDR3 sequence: CASSTGLAITGELFF. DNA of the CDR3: TGTGCCAGCAGTACAGGACTAGCTATTACCGGGGAGCTGTTTTTT.

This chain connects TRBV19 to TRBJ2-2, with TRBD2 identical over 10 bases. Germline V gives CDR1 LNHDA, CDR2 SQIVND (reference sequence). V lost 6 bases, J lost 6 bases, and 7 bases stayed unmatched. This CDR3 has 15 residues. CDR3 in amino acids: CASSWTSGSSGELFF. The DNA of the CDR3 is TGTGCCAGTAGCTGGACTAGCGGCAGCTCCGGGGAGCTGTTTTTT.